This T cell receptor beta chain was documented in a study of cytomegalovirus exposure and HLA in healthy donors. The study, taken as a whole, reports: A later analysis reportedly found that, within productive TCRs, an Asian-associated ancestry cluster had fewer N-insertions than the mean observed across the approximately 660 donors.

The germline CDR1 and CDR2 sequences are SGHRS and YFSETQ. V was cut by 5 bases and J by 0 bases, with 17 bases left in between. The CDR3 runs 17 residues. The PCR made use of 60 Vbeta and 13 Jbeta primers. The repertoire was sequenced with immunoSEQ multiplex PCR; TCRdb's copy has only in-frame clones and lacks some. Found here are approximately 120,000 clones, 74% of them singletons; the top ten hold 2% to 2.5%. About this clone itself: What it binds is not known.

The chain joins TRBV5-1 to TRBJ1-4; TRBD1 might be the D (5 bases). This clonotype was sampled from a human donor in good health. Sequencing was carried out using PBMCs. As DNA, the CDR3 is TGCGCCAGCAGGCGAGGACAAGGGCATTCAACTAATGAAAAACTGTTTTTT. Translated, it gives CASRRGQGHSTNEKLFF. Drawing the rest from reference TRBV5-1 and TRBJ1-4, the complete variable domain is KAGVTQTPRYLIKTRGQQVTLSCSPISGHRSVSWYQQTPGQGLQFLFEYFSETQRNKGNFPGRFSGRQFSNSRSEMNVSTLELGDSALYLCASRRGQGHSTNEKLFFGSGTQLSVL.